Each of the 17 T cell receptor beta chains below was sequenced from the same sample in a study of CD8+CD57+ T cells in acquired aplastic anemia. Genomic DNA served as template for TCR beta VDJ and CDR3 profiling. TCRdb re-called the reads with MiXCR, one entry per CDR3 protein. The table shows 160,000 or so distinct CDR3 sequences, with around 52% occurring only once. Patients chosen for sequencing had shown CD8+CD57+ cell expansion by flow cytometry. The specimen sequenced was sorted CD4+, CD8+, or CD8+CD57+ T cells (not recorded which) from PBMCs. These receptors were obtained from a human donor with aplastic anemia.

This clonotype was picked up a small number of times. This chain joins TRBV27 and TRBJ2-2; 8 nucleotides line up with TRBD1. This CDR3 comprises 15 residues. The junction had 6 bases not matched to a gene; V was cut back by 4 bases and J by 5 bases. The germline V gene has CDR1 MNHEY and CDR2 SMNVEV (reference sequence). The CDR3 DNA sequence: TGTGCCAGCAGTTCACGACAGGGGCTTACCGGGGAGCTGTTTTTT. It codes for CASSSRQGLTGELFF.

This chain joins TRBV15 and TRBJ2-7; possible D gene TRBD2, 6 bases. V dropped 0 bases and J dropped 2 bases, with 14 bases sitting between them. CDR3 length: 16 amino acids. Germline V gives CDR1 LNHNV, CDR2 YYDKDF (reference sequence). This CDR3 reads CATSRDLRESPYEQYF. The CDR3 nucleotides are TGTGCCACCAGCAGAGATCTTCGGGAGTCCCCCTACGAGCAGTACTTC.

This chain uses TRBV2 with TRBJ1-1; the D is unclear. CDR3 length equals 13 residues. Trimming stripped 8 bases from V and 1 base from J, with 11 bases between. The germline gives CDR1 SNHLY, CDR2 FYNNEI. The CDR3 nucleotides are TGTGCCAGCTCTATCCAGCCGAACACTGAAGCTTTCTTT. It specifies CASSIQPNTEAFF.

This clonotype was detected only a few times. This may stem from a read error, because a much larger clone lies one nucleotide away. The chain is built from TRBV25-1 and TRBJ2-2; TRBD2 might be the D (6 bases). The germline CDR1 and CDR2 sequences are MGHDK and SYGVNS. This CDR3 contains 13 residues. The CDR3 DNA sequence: TGTGCCAGCAGTGATATCAGGACCGGGGGGCTGTTTTTT. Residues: CASSDIRTGGLFF. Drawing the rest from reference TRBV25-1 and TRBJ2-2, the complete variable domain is EADIYQTPRYLVIGTGKKITLECSQTMGHDKMYWYQQDPGMELHLIHYSYGVNSTEKGDLSSESTVSRIRTEHFPLTLESARPSHTSQYLCASSDIRTGGLFFGEGSRLTVL.

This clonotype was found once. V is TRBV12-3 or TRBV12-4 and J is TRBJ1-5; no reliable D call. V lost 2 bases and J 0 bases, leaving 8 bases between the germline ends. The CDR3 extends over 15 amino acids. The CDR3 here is CASSLLVGSNQPQHF. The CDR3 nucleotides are TGTGCCAGCAGTTTATTGGTGGGTAGCAATCAGCCCCAGCATTTT.

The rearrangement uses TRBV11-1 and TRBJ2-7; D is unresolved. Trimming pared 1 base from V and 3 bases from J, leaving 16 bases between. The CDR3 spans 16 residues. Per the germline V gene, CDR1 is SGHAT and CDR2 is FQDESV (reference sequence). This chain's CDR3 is CASSLGPSSARYEQYF. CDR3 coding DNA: TGTGCCAGCAGCTTAGGCCCCTCGTCAGCTCGCTACGAGCAGTACTTC. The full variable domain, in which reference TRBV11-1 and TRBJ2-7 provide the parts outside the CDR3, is EAEVAQSPRYKITEKSQAVAFWCDPISGHATLYWYRQILGQGPELLVQFQDESVVDDSQLPKDRFSAERLKGVDSTLKIQPAELGDSAMYLCASSLGPSSARYEQYFGPGTRLTVT.

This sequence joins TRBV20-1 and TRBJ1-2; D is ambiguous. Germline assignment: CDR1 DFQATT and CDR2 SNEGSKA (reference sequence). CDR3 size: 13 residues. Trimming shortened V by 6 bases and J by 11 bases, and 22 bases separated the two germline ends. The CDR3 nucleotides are TGCAGTGCCATCCAACCCGGCCACGGTGGGTACACCTTC. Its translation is CSAIQPGHGGYTF.

CDR3 amino acids: CASSLSVTQYF. The CDR3 DNA is TGTGCCAGCAGCTTGTCGGTGACGCAGTATTTT. This rearrangement joins TRBV7-9 to TRBJ2-3; D remains unclear. Per the germline V gene, CDR1 is SEHNR and CDR2 is FQNEAQ (reference sequence). There are 11 residues in the CDR3. V gave up 3 bases and J gave up 9 bases, with 7 bases separating them. Using reference TRBV7-9 and TRBJ2-3 for the parts outside the CDR3, the full variable domain is DTGVSQNPRHKITKRGQNVTFRCDPISEHNRLYWYRQTLGQGPEFLTYFQNEAQLEKSRLLSDRFSAERPKGSFSTLEIQRTEQGDSAMYLCASSLSVTQYFGPGTRLTVL.

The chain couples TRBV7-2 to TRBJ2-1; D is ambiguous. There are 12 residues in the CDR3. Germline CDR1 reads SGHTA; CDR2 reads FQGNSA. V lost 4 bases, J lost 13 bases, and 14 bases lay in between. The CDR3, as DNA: TGTGCCAGCAGCTCCGGAGCTGGTTTCCAGTTCTTC. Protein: CASSSGAGFQFF.

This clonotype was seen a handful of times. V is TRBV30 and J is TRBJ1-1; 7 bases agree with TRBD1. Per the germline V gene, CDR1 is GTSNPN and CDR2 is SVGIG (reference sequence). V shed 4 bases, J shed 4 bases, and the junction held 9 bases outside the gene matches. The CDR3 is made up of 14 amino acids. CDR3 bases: TGTGCCTGGAAGGCCCAAGGGGGCACCACTGAAGCTTTCTTT. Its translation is CAWKAQGGTTEAFF.

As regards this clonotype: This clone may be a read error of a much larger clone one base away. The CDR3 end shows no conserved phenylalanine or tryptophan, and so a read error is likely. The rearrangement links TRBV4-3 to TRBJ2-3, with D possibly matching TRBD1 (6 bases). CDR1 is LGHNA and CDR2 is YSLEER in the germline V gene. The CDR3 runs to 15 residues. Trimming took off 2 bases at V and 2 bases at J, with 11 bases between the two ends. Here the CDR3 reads CASSQHHRATDTQYL. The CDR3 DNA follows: TGCGCCAGCAGCCAACACCACAGGGCCACAGATACGCAGTATCTT.

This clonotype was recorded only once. The CDR3 loop reads CASSGGRDTGELFF. The CDR3 DNA is TGCGCCAGCAGTGGTGGGAGGGACACCGGGGAGCTGTTTTTT. This sequence joins TRBV10-2 and TRBJ2-2, with 7 bases identical to TRBD2. CDR3 length equals 14 residues. Per germline, CDR1 WSHSY and CDR2 SAAADI. Unmatched junction bases numbered 2, after V lost 4 bases and J lost 3 bases.

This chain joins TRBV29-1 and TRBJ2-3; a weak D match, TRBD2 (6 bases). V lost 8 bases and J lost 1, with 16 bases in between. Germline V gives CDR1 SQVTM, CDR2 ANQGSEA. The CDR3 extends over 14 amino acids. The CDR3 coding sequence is TGCAGCACACGTAGCGGCGGGGGCACAGATACGCAGTATTTT. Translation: CSTRSGGGTDTQYF.

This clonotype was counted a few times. The CDR3 nucleotides read TGCAGCGTTAAGGGTGCTAATCAGCCCCAGCATTTT. Translation: CSVKGANQPQHF. The genes are TRBV29-1 and TRBJ1-5; unclear D gene. The CDR3 is 12 amino acids. Per the germline V gene, CDR1 is SQVTM and CDR2 is ANQGSEA. V gave up 5 bases and J gave up 4 bases, with 9 bases separating them.

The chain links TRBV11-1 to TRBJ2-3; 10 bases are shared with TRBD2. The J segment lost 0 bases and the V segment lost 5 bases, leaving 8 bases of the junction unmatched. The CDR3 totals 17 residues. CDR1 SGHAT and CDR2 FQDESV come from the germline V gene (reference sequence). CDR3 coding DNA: TGTGCCAGCAGCGGTGCAGGACTAGCGGAAAGCACAGATACGCAGTATTTT. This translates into CASSGAGLAESTDTQYF.

The CDR3 coding sequence is TGTGCCAGCAGCTTCGGACAGGGCCTCGACGGCTACACCTTC. Protein product: CASSFGQGLDGYTF. The chain carries TRBV7-6 and TRBJ1-2; 8 positions match TRBD1. Germline V gene sequence: CDR1 SGHVS, CDR2 FNYEAQ. The CDR3 is made up of 14 amino acids. V lost 3 bases and J lost 8; bases outside the gene matches: 8.

The CDR3 nucleotides are TGCGCCAGCAGTGAGAACAGCGGGAACCAAGAGACCCAGTACTTC. Its protein product is CASSENSGNQETQYF. This chain joins TRBV10-2 and TRBJ2-5, with TRBD2 identical over 7 bases. Germline V gene sequence: CDR1 WSHSY, CDR2 SAAADI. The CDR3 loop spans 15 amino acids. V shed 2 bases, J shed 0 bases, and the junction held 3 bases outside the gene matches.